This TCR beta chain derives from a study of OX40 agonist ivuxolimab in advanced cancers. The repertoire was sequenced with immunoSEQ multiplex PCR; TCRdb's copy has only in-frame clones and lacks some. The profile shows more than 65,000 clones, around 89% of them singletons. The TCR originated in an adult with an advanced solid tumor such as melanoma, head and neck, liver or kidney cancer. The sequencing used CD4+ or CD8+ T cells sorted from blood, collected in a trial of the OX40 agonist ivuxolimab.

The CDR3 protein is CASSPGRGSTEAFF. CDR3 DNA: TGTGCCAGCAGCCCCGGCAGGGGGTCCACTGAAGCTTTCTTT. The genes are TRBV11-3 and TRBJ1-1, with 7 bases matching TRBD1. The CDR3 is 14 residues long. Germline CDR1 reads SGHNT; CDR2 reads YENEEA. The ends lost 5 bases at V and 4 bases at J; junction bases unmatched: 7. Full variable domain (rest looked up from reference TRBV11-3 and TRBJ1-1): EAGVVQSPRYKIIEKKQPVAFWCNPISGHNTLYWYLQNLGQGPELLIRYENEEAVDDSQLPKDRFSAERLKGVDSTLKIQPAELGDSAVYLCASSPGRGSTEAFFGQGTRLTVV.